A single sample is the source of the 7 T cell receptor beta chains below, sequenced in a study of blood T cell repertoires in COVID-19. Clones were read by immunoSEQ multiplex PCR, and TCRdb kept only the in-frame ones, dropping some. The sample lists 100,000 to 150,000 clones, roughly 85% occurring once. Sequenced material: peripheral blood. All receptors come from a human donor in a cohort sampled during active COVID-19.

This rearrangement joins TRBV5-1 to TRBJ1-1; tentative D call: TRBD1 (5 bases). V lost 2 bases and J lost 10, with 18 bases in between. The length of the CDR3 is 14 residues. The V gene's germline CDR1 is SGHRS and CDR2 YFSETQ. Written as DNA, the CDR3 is TGCGCCAGCAGCTTTAACGGACAAAAGGAAGGAGCTTTCTTT. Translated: CASSFNGQKEGAFF.

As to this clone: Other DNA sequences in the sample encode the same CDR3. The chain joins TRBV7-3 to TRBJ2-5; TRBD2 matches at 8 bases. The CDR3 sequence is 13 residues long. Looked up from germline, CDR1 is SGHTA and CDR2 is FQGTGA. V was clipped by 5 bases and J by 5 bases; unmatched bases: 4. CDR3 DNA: TGTGCCAGCAGCCGGACTAGCCAGGAGACCCAGTACTTC. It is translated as CASSRTSQETQYF.

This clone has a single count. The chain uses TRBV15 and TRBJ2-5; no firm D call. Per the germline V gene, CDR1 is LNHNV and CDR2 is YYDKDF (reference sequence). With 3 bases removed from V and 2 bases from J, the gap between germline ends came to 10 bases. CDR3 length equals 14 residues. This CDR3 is CATSSDDIQETQYF. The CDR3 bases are TGTGCCACCAGCAGCGACGACATACAAGAGACCCAGTACTTC. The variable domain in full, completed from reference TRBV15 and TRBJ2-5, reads DAMVIQNPRYQVTQFGKPVTLSCSQTLNHNVMYWYQQKSSQAPKLLFHYYDKDFNNEADTPDNFQSRRPNTSFCFLDIRSPGLGDTAMYLCATSSDDIQETQYFGPGTRLLVL.

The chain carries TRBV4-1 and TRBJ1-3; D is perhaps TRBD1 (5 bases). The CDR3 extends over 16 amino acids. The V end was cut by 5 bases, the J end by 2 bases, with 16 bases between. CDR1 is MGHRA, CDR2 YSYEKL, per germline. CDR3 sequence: CASSSLPRGAGNTIYF. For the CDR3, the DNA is TGCGCCAGCAGCTCCCTTCCTCGGGGGGCTGGAAACACCATATATTTT.

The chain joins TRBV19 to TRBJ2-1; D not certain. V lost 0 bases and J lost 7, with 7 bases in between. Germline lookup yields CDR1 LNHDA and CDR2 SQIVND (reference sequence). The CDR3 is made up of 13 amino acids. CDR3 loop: CASSIDRGNEQFF. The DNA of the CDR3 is TGTGCCAGTAGTATAGATCGAGGAAATGAGCAGTTCTTC.

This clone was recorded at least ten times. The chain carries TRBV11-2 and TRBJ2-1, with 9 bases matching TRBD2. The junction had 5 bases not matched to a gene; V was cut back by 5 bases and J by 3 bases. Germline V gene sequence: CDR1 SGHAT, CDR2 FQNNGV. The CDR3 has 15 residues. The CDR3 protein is CASSTGTSNYNEQFF. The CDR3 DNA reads TGTGCCAGCAGCACCGGGACTAGCAACTACAATGAGCAGTTCTTC.

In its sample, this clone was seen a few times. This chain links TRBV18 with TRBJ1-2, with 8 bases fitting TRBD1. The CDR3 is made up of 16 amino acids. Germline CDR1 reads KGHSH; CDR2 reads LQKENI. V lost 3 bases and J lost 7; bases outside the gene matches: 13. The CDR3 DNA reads TGTGCCAGCTCACCGCCGAACCCGGACAGGGTGACTGGCTACACCTTC. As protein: CASSPPNPDRVTGYTF.